Listed here are 13 T cell receptor beta chains from one sample, sequenced in a study of cytomegalovirus exposure and HLA in healthy donors. The PCR had 60 Vbeta and 13 Jbeta primers. Sequencing was performed with immunoSEQ multiplex PCR; in TCRdb, only in-frame clones are kept and a portion is missing. This table holds approximately 210,000 clones, roughly 77% found once. Sample: PBMCs. All receptors derive from a male donor in good health and CMV-seropositive.

The CDR3 spells CASSSYDRIEKLFF. For the CDR3, the DNA is TGTGCCAGCAGCTCTTATGACAGAATTGAAAAACTGTTTTTT. V gene TRBV11-2 combines with J gene TRBJ1-4, with a weak D call TRBD1 (5 bases). Per the germline V gene, CDR1 is SGHAT and CDR2 is FQNNGV. The CDR3 sequence is 14 residues long. The germline V and J ends were trimmed by 4 bases and 7 bases, with 13 bases remaining between them.

The V call is TRBV6-1, the J call TRBJ1-5; D unresolved. V shed 5 bases and J shed 4 bases, with 15 bases lying between them. Per germline, CDR1 MNHNS and CDR2 SASEGT. CDR3 length: 15 residues. The chain's CDR3 is CASSPGLVENQPQHF. In nucleotides, the CDR3 is TGTGCCAGCAGTCCGGGGTTGGTCGAAAATCAGCCCCAGCATTTT.

This rearrangement joins TRBV14 to TRBJ2-5; possibly TRBD2 for D (6 bases). This CDR3 comprises 18 residues. The germline gives CDR1 SGHDN, CDR2 FVKESK. V was cut by 3 bases and J by 4 bases, with 24 bases left in between. CDR3 in DNA: TGTGCCAGCAGCCATTCTGCCTTCGGCCCCGGAGGGCCAGAGACCCAGTACTTC. This codes for CASSHSAFGPGGPETQYF.

This clone was observed once. The rearrangement links TRBV11-2 to TRBJ1-6; D gene unclear. Germline V gene sequence: CDR1 SGHAT, CDR2 FQNNGV. The CDR3 contains 13 residues. The germline V and J ends were trimmed by 9 bases and 7 bases, with 13 bases remaining between them. Here the CDR3 DNA reads TGTGCCAGTACCGACCAGGTCAATTCACCCCTCCACTTT. Protein: CASTDQVNSPLHF.

J is TRBJ1-4 and V is TRBV4-1; weak D call: TRBD1 (5 bases). The CDR3 runs 16 residues. Germline V gene data show CDR1 as MGHRA and CDR2 as YSYEKL. The V end lost 0 bases, the J end lost 10 bases, and 18 bases lay between the germline ends. CDR3 sequence: CASSQEGRQRVGKLFF. For the CDR3, the DNA is TGCGCCAGCAGCCAAGAAGGGAGACAGCGGGTTGGAAAACTGTTTTTT.

This chain links TRBV6-1 with TRBJ1-5; possible D gene TRBD1, 5 bases. This CDR3 is 17 amino acids long. V was cut by 4 bases and J by 2 bases, with 18 bases left in between. The germline V gene has CDR1 MNHNS and CDR2 SASEGT. CDR3 amino acids: CASSGPRTQSGNQPQHF. The CDR3 DNA follows: TGTGCCAGCAGTGGACCCCGGACACAGTCGGGCAATCAGCCCCAGCATTTT.

The V and J genes are TRBV5-1 and TRBJ2-5, with 11 positions matching TRBD2. The J call may be wrong; the DNA end is better matched by TRBJ2-7. This CDR3 region has 15 residues. The V gene's germline CDR1 is SGHRS and CDR2 YFSETQ. The DNA for the CDR3 is TGCGCCAGCAGCTTGGCCGGACTAGCGGGTGACGAGCAGTACTTC. Translation gives CASSLAGLAGDEQYF.

The rearrangement uses TRBV18 and TRBJ2-7, with TRBD2 as a possible D gene (5 bases). Trimming removed 4 bases from V and 6 bases from J, with 10 bases in between. Germline lookup yields CDR1 KGHSH and CDR2 LQKENI. The CDR3 length is 12 residues. CDR3 coding DNA: TGTGCCAGCTCACTTTCCCGGGGCGAGCAGTACTTC. Translated, it gives CASSLSRGEQYF.

This clone was detected a few times. V usage is TRBV27 and J usage is TRBJ1-2, with 8 bases fitting TRBD1. CDR1 and CDR2 (germline): MNHEY, SMNVEV (reference sequence). The CDR3 covers 13 residues. V dropped 8 bases and J dropped 7; count of bases not matched to a gene: 9. CDR3 in amino acids: CASRQGANGGYTF. The CDR3 DNA is TGTGCCAGCCGCCAGGGGGCGAATGGTGGCTACACCTTC.

This chain connects TRBV7-2 to TRBJ2-1; tentatively, D is TRBD1 (6 bases). The germline V and J ends were trimmed by 2 bases and 1 base, with 9 bases remaining between them. The CDR3 spans 15 residues. Germline CDR1 is SGHTA and CDR2 is FQGNSA. CDR3 amino acids: CASSLLQGSYNEQFF. The CDR3 DNA is TGTGCCAGCAGCTTACTACAGGGATCCTACAATGAGCAGTTCTTC.

V and J are TRBV27 and TRBJ1-5, with a possible D match to TRBD1 (6 bases). This CDR3 contains 17 residues. Trimming stripped 4 bases from V and 0 bases from J, with 16 bases between. Germline V gene lookup returns CDR1 MNHEY and CDR2 SMNVEV (reference sequence). The CDR3 spells CASSSLWGHFSNQPQHF. The CDR3 DNA is TGTGCCAGCAGTTCCCTGTGGGGACACTTTAGCAATCAGCCCCAGCATTTT.

The gene calls are TRBV5-1 and TRBJ2-7; D might be TRBD2 (7 bases). V was pared by 0 bases and J by 4 bases, with 20 bases between. Germline V gene data show CDR1 as SGHRS and CDR2 as YFSETQ. CDR3 length equals 17 residues. The CDR3 loop reads CASSLAGAGAANYEQYF. CDR3 bases: TGCGCCAGCAGCTTGGCGGGCGCGGGGGCGGCAAATTACGAGCAGTACTTC.

The CDR3: CASSIGLSYEQYF. The CDR3 coding sequence is TGTGCCAGTAGTATAGGTCTATCCTACGAGCAGTACTTC. The J gene is TRBJ2-7, the V gene TRBV19; no firm D call. V lost 1 base and J lost 1, with 5 bases in between. CDR1 LNHDA and CDR2 SQIVND come from the germline V gene (reference sequence). The CDR3 is made up of 13 amino acids.